Presented here are 16 T cell receptor beta chains from one specimen sequenced in a study of blood T cell repertoires in COVID-19 (dated by TCRdb to the early 2020s). The library was obtained by the immunoSEQ multiplex PCR assay. TCRdb obtained this table from immuneACCESS and retained in-frame rearrangements with V and J assigned. These tables miss some clones; where compared with another copy, unresolved V genes account for less than half of the shortfall, and the remainder is unexplained. The sample data list some 70,000 clones, and about 85% of these were observed just once. Clones ranked in the top ten supply about 3.2% of the sample. Sequencing input: peripheral blood. Receptors originate from a man of 80 years or more with acute or convalescent COVID-19.

V is TRBV6-2 or TRBV6-3 and J is TRBJ2-1, with D perhaps matching TRBD2 (5 bases). The germline V and J ends were trimmed by 5 bases and 4 bases, with 12 bases remaining between them. CDR1 MNHEY and CDR2 SVGEGT come from the germline V gene. The CDR3 sequence is 14 residues long. CDR3 sequence reads: CASSQTPGYNEQFF. CDR3 DNA: TGTGCCAGCAGTCAGACGCCGGGGTACAATGAGCAGTTCTTC.

The V and J genes are TRBV11-3 and TRBJ2-7; D possibly corresponds to TRBD2 (6 bases). V was pared by 5 bases and J by 0 bases, with 11 bases between. The CDR3 covers 14 residues. Germline V lookup: CDR1 SGHNT, CDR2 YENEEA. CDR3 amino acids: CASSVGGFSYEQYF. The CDR3 coding sequence is TGTGCCAGCAGCGTTGGGGGGTTCTCCTACGAGCAGTACTTC.

The rearrangement links TRBV30 to TRBJ1-2; D unclear. V was cut by 1 base and J by 1 base, with 10 bases left in between. This CDR3 contains 14 residues. Germline V lookup: CDR1 GTSNPN, CDR2 SVGIG (reference sequence). As DNA, the CDR3 is TGTGCCTGGAGTGGACGGGGAGGTAACTATGGCTACACCTTC. Amino acids: CAWSGRGGNYGYTF.

This chain joins TRBV19 and TRBJ2-5; D is ambiguous. The CDR3 runs to 13 residues. The V gene's germline CDR1 is LNHDA and CDR2 SQIVND (reference sequence). The V and J ends lost 2 bases and 1 base respectively, with 5 bases between them. Here the CDR3 DNA reads TGTGCCAGTAGTATACACAGCCAAGAGACCCAGTACTTC. This gives the protein CASSIHSQETQYF.

The chain has TRBV2 and TRBJ2-7; TRBD1 matches 11 bases. CDR3 size: 15 residues. V lost 2 bases and J lost 3; bases outside the gene matches: 3. Germline-derived CDR1 and CDR2 are SNHLY and FYNNEI. DNA of the CDR3: TGTGCCAGCAGTGAACCCGGGACAGGGGGCTACGAGCAGTACTTC. Protein sequence: CASSEPGTGGYEQYF.

V is TRBV5-4 and J is TRBJ1-1; no clear D. The length of the CDR3 is 16 residues. Trimming took off 4 bases at V and 4 bases at J, with 20 bases between the two ends. Germline V gene lookup returns CDR1 SGHNT and CDR2 YYREEE (reference sequence). This chain's CDR3 is CASSPPGAGRGTEAFF. The CDR3 DNA sequence: TGTGCCAGCAGCCCTCCTGGTGCGGGTCGTGGCACTGAAGCTTTCTTT.

The chain carries TRBV10-1 and TRBJ2-2, with 8 bases lining up with TRBD1. CDR1 and CDR2 from the germline V gene are WNHNN and SYGVQD (reference sequence). The CDR3 consists of 14 residues. The J segment lost 8 bases and the V segment lost 4 bases, leaving 6 bases of the junction unmatched. CDR3 region: CASSGYRGNGELFF. CDR3 sequence (DNA): TGCGCCAGCAGTGGTTACAGGGGGAATGGGGAGCTGTTTTTT.

This rearrangement joins TRBV7-2 to TRBJ1-3, with 9 bases matching TRBD1. Germline loops: CDR1 SGHTA, CDR2 FQGNSA. V dropped 5 bases and J dropped 3; count of bases not matched to a gene: 8. The CDR3 consists of 16 residues. In nucleotides, the CDR3 is TGTGCCAGCAGCACAAGACAGGGGGTTCTTGGAAACACCATATATTTT. It translates to CASSTRQGVLGNTIYF.

V usage is TRBV5-6 and J usage is TRBJ2-1, with TRBD2 matching 9 bases. The germline V gene has CDR1 SGHDT and CDR2 YYEEEE. V gave up 3 bases and J gave up 4 bases; unmatched junction bases: 11. This CDR3 is 17 amino acids long. CDR3 region: CASSWGASGMGYNEQFF. The CDR3 region has the DNA TGTGCCAGCAGCTGGGGGGCTAGCGGGATGGGGTACAATGAGCAGTTCTTC.

J is TRBJ2-7 and V is TRBV6-5; 14 bases map to TRBD2. CDR3 length: 15 residues. Germline V gives CDR1 MNHEY, CDR2 SVGAGI. With V trimmed by 6 bases and J by 4 bases, 5 bases remained unmatched. The CDR3 sequence: CASRYGTSGSYEQYF. In DNA, the CDR3 is TGTGCCAGCAGGTACGGGACTAGCGGGAGTTACGAGCAGTACTTC.

The rearrangement links TRBV19 to TRBJ2-1, with a weak D call TRBD2 (5 bases). Germline CDR1 reads LNHDA; CDR2 reads SQIVND (reference sequence). The CDR3 runs to 13 residues. Trimming removed 7 bases from V and 3 bases from J, with 10 bases in between. The CDR3 region is CASTPRDYNEQFF. CDR3 coding DNA: TGTGCCAGTACCCCTCGGGACTACAATGAGCAGTTCTTC.

This clone was seen a handful of times. V and J are TRBV6-5 and TRBJ1-2; no firm D call. Germline CDR1 is MNHEY and CDR2 is SVGAGI. This CDR3 comprises 13 residues. Trimming took off 8 bases at V and 7 bases at J, with 17 bases between the two ends. Here the CDR3 reads CASGGRDRGGYTF. The CDR3 nucleotides are TGTGCCAGCGGAGGGAGGGATCGTGGTGGCTACACCTTC.

V is TRBV20-1 and J is TRBJ1-1; 7 bases are shared with TRBD1. This CDR3 has 10 amino acids. V lost 6 bases to trimming and J lost 10 bases; unmatched junction nucleotides: 5. The germline gives CDR1 DFQATT, CDR2 SNEGSKA (reference sequence). The CDR3 coding sequence is TGCAGTGCCGTGGGACAGCGAGCTTTCTTT. Protein product: CSAVGQRAFF.

This chain uses TRBV6-5 with TRBJ2-2, with unresolved D. The CDR3 is made up of 14 amino acids. Looked up from germline, CDR1 is MNHEY and CDR2 is SVGAGI. Trimming took off 0 bases at V and 3 bases at J, with 5 bases between the two ends. The CDR3 sequence: CASSYSSHTGELFF. Here the CDR3 DNA reads TGTGCCAGCAGTTACTCGAGTCACACCGGGGAGCTGTTTTTT.

V gene TRBV25-1 combines with J gene TRBJ1-2, with unresolved D. Trimming stripped 2 bases from V and 6 bases from J, with 13 bases between. Germline CDR1 and CDR2: MGHDK and SYGVNS. CDR3 size: 14 residues. CDR3 loop: CASSERPGVNGYTF. The CDR3 bases are TGTGCCAGCAGTGAAAGGCCAGGTGTGAATGGCTACACCTTC.

The CDR3 DNA reads as TGTGCCAGTGGCGGTAGCGGGAGCGAGCAGTACTTC. Its translation: CASGGSGSEQYF. V usage is TRBV19 and J usage is TRBJ2-7; 9 nucleotides agree with TRBD2. V lost 8 bases to trimming and J lost 6 bases; unmatched junction nucleotides: 5. There are 12 residues in the CDR3. The germline V gene has CDR1 LNHDA and CDR2 SQIVND (reference sequence).